The rows below give T cell receptor beta chains drawn from one sample of a study of glioma-infiltrating T cells. TCRdb re-analysed the multiplex PCR reads in MiXCR, keeping a single row per CDR3 protein. The data hold more than 20,000 distinct CDR3 sequences, with 20% to 25% observed a single time. Input material: glioma tissue, nonneoplastic brain tissue, or PBMCs (not recorded which). The receptors derive from a human donor with low-grade glioma or glioblastoma, undergoing nonglioma brain surgery, or in good health (not recorded which). Both conserved end residues are part of each CDR3. The D gene is left open where the match is weak. The listing skips clone size in some rows; elsewhere it reads once, few, many or a size class.

>13|.|TRBJ2-5|many|TRBV4-3
TGCGCCAGCAGCCCAGATCTTGGGGAGACCCAGTACTTC
CASSPDLGETQYF
>15|.|TRBJ1-3|many|TRBV7-2
TGTGCCAGCACCCCATGGGGTACAACTGGAAACACCATATATTTT
CASTPWGTTGNTIYF
>17|.|TRBJ2-6|.|TRBV27
TGTGCCAGCAGTCCCCGCCCCCTAGTAGCTGGGGCCAACGTCCTGACTTTC
CASSPRPLVAGANVLTF
>14|.|TRBJ1-2|many|TRBV15
TGTGCCACCAGCAGGTCAAAGGGGGAGCAACCATACACCTTC
CATSRSKGEQPYTF
>13|TRBD1|TRBJ1-2|many|TRBV3-1
TGTGCCAGCAGCCAAGGGACAGGGGATGGCTACACCTTC
CASSQGTGDGYTF
>13|.|TRBJ2-7|.|TRBV7-3
TGTGCCACCTCTAAATCGGACGGCTACGAGCAGTACTTC
CATSKSDGYEQYF
>14|TRBD1|TRBJ1-6|many|TRBV20-1
TGCAGTGCTAGAAGGGACAGGGGGCAATCACCCCTCCACTTT
CSARRDRGQSPLHF
>13|TRBD1|TRBJ1-1|few|TRBV9
TGTGCCAGCAGCTCAGGGGGTTACACTGAAGCTTTCTTT
CASSSGGYTEAFF
>12|.|TRBJ1-6|many|TRBV6-2/TRBV6-3
TGTGCCAGCAGTTACTCGATTCCACCCCTCCACTTT
CASSYSIPPLHF
>14|.|TRBJ2-1|.|TRBV6-2/TRBV6-3
TGTGCCAGTAATAAAGAGGTTCCAGGCAATGAGCAGTTCTTC
CASNKEVPGNEQFF
>10|.|TRBJ1-5|many|TRBV28
TGTGCCAGCAACGGTACGCCCCAGCATTTT
CASNGTPQHF
>17|TRBD1|TRBJ2-7|.|TRBV4-3
TGCGCTAGCAGCCGGACTGCTCGGACAGGGGGTAAAATCGAGCAGTACTTC
CASSRTARTGGKIEQYF
>15|TRBD1|TRBJ1-5|.|TRBV6-2/TRBV6-3
TGTGCCAGCGGAACCGGTCAGGGGGCGAATCAGCCCCAGCATTTT
CASGTGQGANQPQHF
>13|TRBD1|TRBJ2-1|medium-sized|TRBV7-2
TGTGCCAGCGATGGACAGGACTACAATGAGCAGTTCTTC
CASDGQDYNEQFF
>15|TRBD1|TRBJ1-1|once|TRBV7-6
TGTGCCAGCAGCTTAGGACAGGGGGCGGACACTGAAGTTTTCTTT
CASSLGQGADTEVFF
>13|TRBD1|TRBJ1-2|few|TRBV2
TGTGCCGGAAACCGGGACAGGGGTAACGGCTACACCTTC
CAGNRDRGNGYTF
>13|.|TRBJ1-5|few|TRBV18
TGTGCCAGTAAAAATTGGGGAAATCAGCCCCAGCATTTT
CASKNWGNQPQHF
>16|.|TRBJ2-6|few|TRBV7-2
TGTGCCAGCAGCTCGCACAGGGACTCTGGGGCCAACGTCCTGACTTTC
CASSSHRDSGANVLTF
>14|.|TRBJ2-5|many|TRBV7-2
TGTGCCAGCAGCTTATACGGAAATTCAGAGACCCAGTACTTC
CASSLYGNSETQYF
>13|.|TRBJ1-1|.|TRBV2
TGTGCCAGCATCCCGCTAATGAACACTGAAGCTTTCTTT
CASIPLMNTEAFF
>13|.|TRBJ2-1|many|TRBV20-1
TGCAGTGCTAGACAGGTTGGAGGCAATGAGCAGTTCTTC
CSARQVGGNEQFF
>13|.|TRBJ2-5|many|TRBV4-2
TGTGCCAGCAGCCAAGCCGCTTTGGAGACCCAGTACTTC
CASSQAALETQYF
>17|TRBD2|TRBJ2-3|many|TRBV7-6
TGTGCCCGCAGCCCCCCTGGGACTAGCGTGCTCGCAGATACGCAGTATTTT
CARSPPGTSVLADTQYF
>13|.|TRBJ1-6|many|TRBV20-1
TGCAGTGCTAGTGATCAACCCAATTCACCCCTCCACTTT
CSASDQPNSPLHF
>11|.|TRBJ2-2|few|TRBV29-1
TGCAGCGTGGACAACACCGGGGAGCTGTTTTTT
CSVDNTGELFF
>16|.|TRBJ2-4|.|TRBV16
TGTGCCAGCAGCCCCGAGGGTAGCGGAACCAAAAACATTCAGTACTTC
CASSPEGSGTKNIQYF
>15|.|TRBJ1-5|many|TRBV12-3/TRBV12-4
TGTGCCAGCAGTTTCGGGGACACCGGCAATCAGCCCCAGCATTTT
CASSFGDTGNQPQHF
>16|TRBD2|TRBJ2-7|many|TRBV6-1
TGTGCCAGCAGTAAAGGGACTAGCGGGGGAGTCTACGAGCAGTACTTC
CASSKGTSGGVYEQYF
>15|.|TRBJ1-5|medium-sized|TRBV6-1
TGTGCCAGCAGTGAAAAGGTAGGGGCTCATCAGCCCCAGCATTTT
CASSEKVGAHQPQHF
>14|.|TRBJ1-5|.|TRBV18
TGTGCCAGCTCAATGGGGGAGCTTTATCAGCCCCAGCATTTT
CASSMGELYQPQHF
>11|.|TRBJ2-1|.|TRBV20-1
TGCAGTGCCAACGAAGTCTATGAGCAGTTCTTC
CSANEVYEQFF
>16|.|TRBJ1-2|.|TRBV7-6
TGTGCCAGCAGCCCAACGACAGTTTTTTTGGGTCATGGCTACACCTTC
CASSPTTVFLGHGYTF
>16|.|TRBJ2-7|many|TRBV6-1
TGTGCCAGCAGTCTCACGGGGGGCCTCAGCTCCTACGAGCAGTACTTC
CASSLTGGLSSYEQYF
>13|TRBD1|TRBJ2-7|many|TRBV29-1
TGCAGCATCGGGACAGGGTCTTCGGGCGAGCAGTACTTC
CSIGTGSSGEQYF
>14|TRBD2|TRBJ2-1|few|TRBV7-3
TGTGCCAGCAGCTTGGGGGGGGGGACTAATGAGCAGTTCTTC
CASSLGGGTNEQFF
>13|.|TRBJ1-1|.|TRBV11-2
TGTGCCAGCAGCACCCGACAGGAGACTGAAGCTTTCTTT
CASSTRQETEAFF